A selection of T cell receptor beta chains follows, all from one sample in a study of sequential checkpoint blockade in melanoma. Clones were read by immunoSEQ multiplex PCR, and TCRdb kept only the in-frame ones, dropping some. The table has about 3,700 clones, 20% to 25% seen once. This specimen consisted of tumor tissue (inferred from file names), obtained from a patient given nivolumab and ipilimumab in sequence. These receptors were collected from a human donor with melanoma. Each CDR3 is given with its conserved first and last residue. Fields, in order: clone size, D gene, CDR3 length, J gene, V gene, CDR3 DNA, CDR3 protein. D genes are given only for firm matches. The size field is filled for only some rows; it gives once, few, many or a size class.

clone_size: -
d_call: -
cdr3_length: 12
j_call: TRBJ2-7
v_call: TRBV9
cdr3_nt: TGTGCCAGCAGTGTGAAAGAACACGAGCAGTACTTC
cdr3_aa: CASSVKEHEQYF

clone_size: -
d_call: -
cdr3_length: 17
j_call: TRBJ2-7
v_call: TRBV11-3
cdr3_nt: TGTGCCAGCAGCTTAGAGTCTGGCGGCACTCCGGGGCTCAAGCAGTACTTC
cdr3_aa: CASSLESGGTPGLKQYF

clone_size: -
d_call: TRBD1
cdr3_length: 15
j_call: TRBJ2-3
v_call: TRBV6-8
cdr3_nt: TGTGCCAGCACCGACCGGGACAGAGGCACAGATACGCAGTATTTT
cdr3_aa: CASTDRDRGTDTQYF

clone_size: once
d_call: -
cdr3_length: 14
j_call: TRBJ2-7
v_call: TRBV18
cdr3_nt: TGTGCCAGCTCACCACAGACAGGCGTGCACGAGCAGTACTTC
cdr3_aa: CASSPQTGVHEQYF

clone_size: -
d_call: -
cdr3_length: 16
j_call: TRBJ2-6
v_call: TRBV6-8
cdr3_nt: TGTGCCAGCAGTTCCCAAGGGAGATCCGGGGCCAACGTCCTGACTTTC
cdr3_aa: CASSSQGRSGANVLTF

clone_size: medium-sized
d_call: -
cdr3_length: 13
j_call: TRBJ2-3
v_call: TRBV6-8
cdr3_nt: TGTGCCAGCAGTGATGACCGGAGGGGTACGCAGTATTTT
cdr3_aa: CASSDDRRGTQYF

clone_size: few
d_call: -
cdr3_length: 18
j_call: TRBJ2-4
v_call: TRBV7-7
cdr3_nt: TGTGCCAGCAGCCGACAGATTGAGGGGCCCCTAGCCAAAAACATTCAGTACTTC
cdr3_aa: CASSRQIEGPLAKNIQYF

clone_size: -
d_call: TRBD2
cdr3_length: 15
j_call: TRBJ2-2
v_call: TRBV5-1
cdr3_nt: TGCGCCAGCAGGGGACTAGCGGGGGGATCCGGGGAGCTGTTTTTT
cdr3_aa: CASRGLAGGSGELFF

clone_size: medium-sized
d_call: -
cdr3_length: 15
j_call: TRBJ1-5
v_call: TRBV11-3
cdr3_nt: TGTGCCAGCAGCTTACAGGCAGGGGGCAATCAGCCCCAGCATTTT
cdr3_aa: CASSLQAGGNQPQHF

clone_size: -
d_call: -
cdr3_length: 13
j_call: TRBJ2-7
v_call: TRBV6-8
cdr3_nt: TGTGCCAGCACCCCTGGGGGTGGGTACGAGCAGTACTTC
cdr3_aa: CASTPGGGYEQYF

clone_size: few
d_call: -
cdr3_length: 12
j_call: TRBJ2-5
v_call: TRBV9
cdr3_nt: TGTGCCAGCAGCCCCCAGGGCGAGACCCAGTACTTC
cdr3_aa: CASSPQGETQYF

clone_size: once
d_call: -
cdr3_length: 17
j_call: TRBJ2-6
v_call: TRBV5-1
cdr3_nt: TGCGCCAGCAGCGCGACGGTAGGGAGCTCTGGGGCCAACGTCCTGACTTTC
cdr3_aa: CASSATVGSSGANVLTF

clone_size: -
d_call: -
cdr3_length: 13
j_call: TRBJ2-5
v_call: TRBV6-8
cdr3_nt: TGTGCCAGCAGTTTTGACAGGAAAGAGACCCAGTACTTC
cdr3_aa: CASSFDRKETQYF

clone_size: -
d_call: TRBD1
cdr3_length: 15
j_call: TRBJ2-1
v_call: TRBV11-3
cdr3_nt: TGTGCCAGCAGCTCAAGTGGACGGACAGGGGGTGAGCAGTTCTTC
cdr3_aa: CASSSSGRTGGEQFF

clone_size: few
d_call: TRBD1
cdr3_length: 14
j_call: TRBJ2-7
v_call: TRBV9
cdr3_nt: TGTGCCAGCAGTGAACCCGGGACAGGAGTCGAGCAGTACTTC
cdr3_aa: CASSEPGTGVEQYF

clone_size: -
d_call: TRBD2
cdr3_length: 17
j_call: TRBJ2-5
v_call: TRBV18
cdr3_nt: TGTGCCAGCTCACCTTCGATAGCGGGGGGCTTCCAAGAGACCCAGTACTTC
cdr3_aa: CASSPSIAGGFQETQYF

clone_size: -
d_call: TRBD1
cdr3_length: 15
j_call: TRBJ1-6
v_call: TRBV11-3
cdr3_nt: TGTGCCAGCAGCTTAATCAAGGGGGCGAATTCACCCCTCCACTTT
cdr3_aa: CASSLIKGANSPLHF

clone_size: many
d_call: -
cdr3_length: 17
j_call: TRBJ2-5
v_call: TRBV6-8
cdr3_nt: TGTGCCAGCAGCTACCTCGGCACCAGGGAGGTCGGGGAGACCCAGTACTTC
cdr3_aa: CASSYLGTREVGETQYF

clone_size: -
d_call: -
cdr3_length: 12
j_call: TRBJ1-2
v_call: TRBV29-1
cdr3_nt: TGCAGCGCGGGAGACCGAAACTATGGCTACACCTTC
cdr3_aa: CSAGDRNYGYTF

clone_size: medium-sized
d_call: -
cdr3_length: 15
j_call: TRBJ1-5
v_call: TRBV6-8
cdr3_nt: TGTGCCAGCAGCCCTGGGGGGTTTAGCAATCAGCCCCAGCATTTT
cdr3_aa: CASSPGGFSNQPQHF

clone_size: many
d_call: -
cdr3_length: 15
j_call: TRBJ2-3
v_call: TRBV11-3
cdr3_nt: TGTGCCAGCAGCTCGAGGAGTCAGCAGGCAGATACGCAGTATTTT
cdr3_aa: CASSSRSQQADTQYF

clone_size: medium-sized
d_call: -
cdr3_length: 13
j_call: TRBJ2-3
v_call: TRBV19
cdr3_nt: TGTGCCAGTAGCACTACTAGCACAGATACGCAGTATTTT
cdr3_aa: CASSTTSTDTQYF